This T cell receptor (beta chain) derives from a study of control samples from healthy donors and cancer patients. Method: immunoSEQ multiplex PCR; TCRdb's copy keeps in-frame clones and lacks some. The sample carries under 200,000 clones, 91% recorded once. This clone has only a few counts. The origin of this receptor is a young woman in good health. Input material: blood.

The CDR3 bases are TGTGCTAGTGGTTTGGTACCTGGTCGGGCTCAGCCCCAGCATTTT. Its translation: CASGLVPGRAQPQHF. This chain connects TRBV12-5 to TRBJ1-5; D not certain. The CDR3 length is 15 residues. Trimming left V 0 bases short and J 6 bases short, with 12 bases between. In germline, CDR1 is LGHNT, CDR2 FRNRAP.